This TCR beta chain stems from a study of T-cell memory formation after mild COVID-19. Notes on the study in general: Mainly in CM and EM were contracting CD4+ clones; CD8+ were in EMRA.

Comments on this clonotype: Its matching antigen is unknown.

TCRdb analysed the 5' RACE reads with MiXCR anew, one entry per CDR3 protein. Among 400,000 to 500,000 distinct CDR3 sequences listed, around 24% were seen once. Sequenced input: PBMCs or a T cell subset sorted from them (not recorded which). The TCR was taken from an adult woman who had mild COVID-19 (a few samples of this study predate the infection). Cell type and time point are not known.

The CDR3 sequence is CASSARGYNTEAFF. Here the CDR3 DNA reads TGTGCCAGCAGTGCAAGAGGGTATAACACTGAAGCTTTCTTT. The chain carries TRBV12-3 or TRBV12-4 and TRBJ1-1; D is ambiguous. The length of the CDR3 is 14 residues. Trimming cost V 5 bases and J 2 bases, with 12 bases left between them.